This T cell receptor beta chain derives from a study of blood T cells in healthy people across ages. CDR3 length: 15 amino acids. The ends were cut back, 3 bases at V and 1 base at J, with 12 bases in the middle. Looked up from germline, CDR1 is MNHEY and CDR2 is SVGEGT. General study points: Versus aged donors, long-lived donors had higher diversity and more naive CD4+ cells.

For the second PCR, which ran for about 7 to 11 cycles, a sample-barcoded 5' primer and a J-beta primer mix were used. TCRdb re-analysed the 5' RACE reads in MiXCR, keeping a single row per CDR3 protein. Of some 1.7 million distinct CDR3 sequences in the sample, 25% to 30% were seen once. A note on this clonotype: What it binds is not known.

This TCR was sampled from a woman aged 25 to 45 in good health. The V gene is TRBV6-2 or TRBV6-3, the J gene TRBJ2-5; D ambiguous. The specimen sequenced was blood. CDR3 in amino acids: CASSYAQTTQETQYF. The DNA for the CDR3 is TGTGCCAGCAGTTATGCGCAAACCACCCAAGAGACCCAGTACTTC.